This T cell receptor (beta chain) was sequenced for a study of early T cells in non-severe SARS-CoV-2 infection. Across the study: Sequencing was performed on bulk RNA from unsorted whole blood, leaving chains unpaired. Overall study findings and caveats: VDJdb matching, biased toward anti-spike CD8 responses, missed private and CD4 specificities.

Unique molecular identifiers (one per individual cDNA molecule) were attached. Using its own MiXCR run on the 5' RACE reads, TCRdb lists one record per CDR3 protein. Counted here are 87,000 or so distinct CDR3 sequences, 9% to 15% occurring once; the ten biggest clones make up approximately 7%. This clonotype was picked up many times. Its antigen remains unidentified. The CDR3 extends over 16 amino acids. The germline CDR1 and CDR2 sequences are LNHDA and SQIVND (reference sequence). V was clipped by 6 bases and J by 6 bases; unmatched bases: 11. This TCR was recovered from an adult who was a healthcare worker with PCR-confirmed SARS-CoV-2 infection or an uninfected control (not recorded which). Material: whole blood. The chain carries TRBV19 and TRBJ2-1; 10 positions match TRBD2. The CDR3 region has the DNA TGTGCCAGTAGGACTAATCTAGCGGGAGTACGCAATGAGCAGTTCTTC. Residues: CASRTNLAGVRNEQFF.